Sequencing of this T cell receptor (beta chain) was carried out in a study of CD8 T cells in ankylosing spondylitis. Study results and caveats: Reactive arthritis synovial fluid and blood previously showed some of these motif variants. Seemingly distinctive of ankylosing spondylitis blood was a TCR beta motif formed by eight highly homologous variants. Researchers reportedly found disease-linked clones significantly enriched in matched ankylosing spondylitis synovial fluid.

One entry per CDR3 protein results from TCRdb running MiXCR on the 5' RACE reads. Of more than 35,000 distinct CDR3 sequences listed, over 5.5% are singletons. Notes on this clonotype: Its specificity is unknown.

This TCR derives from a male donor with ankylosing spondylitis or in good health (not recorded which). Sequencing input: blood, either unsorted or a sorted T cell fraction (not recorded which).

In DNA form, the CDR3 reads TGTGCCAGCAGCCTCGACAGGGCATTCGGAAAACTGTTTTTT. It codes for CASSLDRAFGKLFF. The rearrangement uses TRBV7-2 and TRBJ1-4, with 7 bases identical to TRBD1. Germline CDR1 is SGHTA and CDR2 is FQGNSA. Losses at the gene ends were 5 bases for V and 10 bases for J; bases not matched to a gene: 10. The CDR3 length is 14 residues.